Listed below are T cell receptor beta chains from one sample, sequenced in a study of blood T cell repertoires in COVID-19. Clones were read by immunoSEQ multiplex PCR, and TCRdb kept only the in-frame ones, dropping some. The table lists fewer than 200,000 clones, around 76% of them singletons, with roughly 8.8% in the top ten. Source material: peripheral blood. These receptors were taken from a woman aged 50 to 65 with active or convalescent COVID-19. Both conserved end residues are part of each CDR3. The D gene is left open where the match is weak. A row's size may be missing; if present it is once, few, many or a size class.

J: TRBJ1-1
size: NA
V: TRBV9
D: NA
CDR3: CASSPETGYNTEAFF
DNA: TGTGCCAGCAGCCCAGAGACAGGCTATAACACTGAAGCTTTCTTT

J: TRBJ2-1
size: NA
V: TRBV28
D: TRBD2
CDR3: CASENSGTSGYNEQFF
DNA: TGTGCCAGCGAGAATAGCGGGACTAGCGGCTACAATGAGCAGTTCTTC

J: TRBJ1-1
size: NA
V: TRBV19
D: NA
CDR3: CASSIGGGTPEAFF
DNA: TGTGCCAGTAGTATCGGGGGGGGTACGCCTGAAGCTTTCTTT

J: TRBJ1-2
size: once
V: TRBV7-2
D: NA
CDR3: CASSLEGFRGYTF
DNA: TGTGCCAGCAGCTTAGAGGGGTTTCGTGGCTACACCTTC

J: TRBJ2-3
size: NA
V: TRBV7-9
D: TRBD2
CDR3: CASGRTSGGADTQYF
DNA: TGTGCCAGCGGAAGGACTAGCGGGGGGGCAGATACGCAGTATTTT

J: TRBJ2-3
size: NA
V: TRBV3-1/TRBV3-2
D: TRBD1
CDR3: CASSQPPGQAGDTQYF
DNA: TGTGCCAGCAGCCAGCCCCCGGGACAGGCAGGAGATACGCAGTATTTT

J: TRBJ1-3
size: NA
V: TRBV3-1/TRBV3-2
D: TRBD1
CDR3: CASSQRGTGGNTIYF
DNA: TGTGCCAGCAGCCAACGCGGGACAGGGGGAAACACCATATATTTT

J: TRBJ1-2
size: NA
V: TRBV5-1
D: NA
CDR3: CASSFRSGTNYGYTF
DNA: TGCGCCAGCAGCTTTAGGTCGGGAACTAACTATGGCTACACCTTC

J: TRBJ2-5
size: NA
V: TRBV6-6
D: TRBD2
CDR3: CASSYGAGGRETQYF
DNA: TGTGCCAGCAGTTACGGAGCGGGGGGCCGGGAGACCCAGTACTTC

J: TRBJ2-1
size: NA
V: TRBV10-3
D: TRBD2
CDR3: CAISESGLAGRNEQFF
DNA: TGTGCCATCAGTGAGTCTGGCCTAGCGGGGAGGAATGAGCAGTTCTTC

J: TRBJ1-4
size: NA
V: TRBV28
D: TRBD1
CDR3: CASSGDRGLEKLFF
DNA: TGTGCCAGCAGTGGGGACAGGGGGCTTGAAAAACTGTTTTTT

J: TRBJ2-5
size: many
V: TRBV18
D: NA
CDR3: CASSPSLTEGETQYF
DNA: TGTGCCAGCTCACCGAGTCTGACAGAAGGAGAGACCCAGTACTTC

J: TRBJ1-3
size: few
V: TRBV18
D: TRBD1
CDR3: CASSNGQGNTIYF
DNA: TGTGCCAGCTCAAATGGACAGGGGAACACCATATATTTT

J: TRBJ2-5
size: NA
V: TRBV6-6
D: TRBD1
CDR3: CASSYKTGGGQETQYF
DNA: TGTGCCAGCAGTTACAAGACAGGGGGGGGCCAAGAGACCCAGTACTTC

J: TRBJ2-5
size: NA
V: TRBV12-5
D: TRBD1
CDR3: CASGKGQADQTQYF
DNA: TGTGCTAGTGGTAAAGGACAGGCCGATCAGACCCAGTACTTC

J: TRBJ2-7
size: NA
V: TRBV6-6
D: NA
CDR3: CASSYGARDEQYF
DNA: TGTGCTAGCAGTTACGGGGCACGCGACGAGCAGTACTTC

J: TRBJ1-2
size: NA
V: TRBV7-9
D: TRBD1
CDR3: CATRGQITPGGYTF
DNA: TGTGCTACCCGGGGACAGATCACCCCGGGGGGCTACACCTTC

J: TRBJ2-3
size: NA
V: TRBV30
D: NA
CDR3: CAWNEGVDTDTQYF
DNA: TGTGCCTGGAACGAAGGGGTGGACACAGATACGCAGTATTTT

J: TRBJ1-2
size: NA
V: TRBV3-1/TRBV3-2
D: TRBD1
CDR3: CASSPGTGNHLNYGYTF
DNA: TGTGCCAGCAGCCCCGGGACAGGCAACCATTTAAACTATGGCTACACCTTC

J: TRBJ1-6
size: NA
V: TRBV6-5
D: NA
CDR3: CATRPQVDNSPLHF
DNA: TGTGCCACAAGGCCCCAGGTCGATAATTCACCCCTCCACTTT

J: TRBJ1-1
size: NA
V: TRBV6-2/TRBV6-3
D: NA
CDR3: CASSWSVNTEAFF
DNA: TGTGCCAGCAGTTGGAGTGTCAACACTGAAGCTTTCTTT

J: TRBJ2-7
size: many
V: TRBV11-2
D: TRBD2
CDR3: CASSPGLVAYEQYF
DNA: TGTGCCAGCAGCCCGGGACTAGTTGCTTACGAGCAGTACTTC

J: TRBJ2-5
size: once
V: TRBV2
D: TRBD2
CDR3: CASSVAGELETQYF
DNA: TGTGCCAGCAGTGTAGCGGGAGAACTGGAGACCCAGTACTTC

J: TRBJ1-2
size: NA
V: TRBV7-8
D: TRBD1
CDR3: CASSLHHGRQGSVYGYTF
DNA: TGTGCCAGCAGCTTACATCACGGACGACAGGGGAGCGTTTATGGCTACACCTTC

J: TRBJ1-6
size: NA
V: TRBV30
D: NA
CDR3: CAWSAVSPLHF
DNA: TGTGCCTGGAGTGCAGTGTCACCCCTCCACTTT

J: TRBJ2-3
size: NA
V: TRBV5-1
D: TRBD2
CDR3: CASSLGGSGSSTDTQYF
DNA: TGCGCCAGCAGCTTGGGTGGTAGCGGGAGCAGCACAGATACGCAGTATTTT

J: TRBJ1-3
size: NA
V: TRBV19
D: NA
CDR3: CATRGAGNTIYF
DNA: TGTGCCACCCGGGGGGCTGGAAACACCATATATTTT

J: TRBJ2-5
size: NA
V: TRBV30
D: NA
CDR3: CAWSGGIGPQETQYF
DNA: TGTGCCTGGAGTGGAGGGATCGGACCGCAAGAGACCCAGTACTTC

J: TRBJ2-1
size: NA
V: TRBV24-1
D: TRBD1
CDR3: CATSRGAGGWSNEQFF
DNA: TGTGCCACCAGTAGGGGGGCAGGGGGCTGGTCTAATGAGCAGTTCTTC

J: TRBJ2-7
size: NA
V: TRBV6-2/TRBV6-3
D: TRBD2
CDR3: CASSNGLAHEQYF
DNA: TGTGCCAGCAGCAACGGACTAGCCCACGAGCAGTACTTC

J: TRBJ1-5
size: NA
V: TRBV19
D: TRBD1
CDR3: CASIHTGAPGQPQHF
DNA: TGTGCCAGTATCCACACAGGGGCCCCAGGTCAGCCCCAGCATTTT

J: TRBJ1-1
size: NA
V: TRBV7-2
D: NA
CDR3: CASSYRTGNTEAFF
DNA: TGTGCCAGCAGCTACCGGACGGGAAACACTGAAGCTTTCTTT

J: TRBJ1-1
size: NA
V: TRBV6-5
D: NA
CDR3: CASSYSNPSGTEAFF
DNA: TGTGCCAGCAGTTACTCGAACCCCAGCGGTACTGAAGCTTTCTTT

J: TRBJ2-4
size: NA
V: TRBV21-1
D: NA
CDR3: CASSIWQGKHIQYF
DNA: TGTGCCAGCAGCATATGGCAGGGTAAACACATTCAGTACTTC